The entry that follows covers one T cell receptor beta chain sequence. No antigen is known for it. Using immunoSEQ multiplex PCR, the repertoire was profiled, and TCRdb retains in-frame clones only, with some absent. This table has 65,000 to 85,000 clones, about 91% appearing once. The record originates from a study of T cell responses to AZD1222 COVID-19 vaccine. General study results and limits: Donor demographics were predominantly white British with a female majority; clonal diversity may be underestimated.

V trimming: 4 bases; J trimming: 0 bases; junction bases outside the gene matches: 2. There are 14 residues in the CDR3. Germline CDR1 is SGHRS and CDR2 is YFSETQ. The clonotype was recovered from an adult who received the MenACWY meningococcal vaccine as a control. Source: peripheral blood, taken 28 days after the second dose of the MenACWY control vaccine. The V gene is TRBV5-1, the J gene TRBJ1-1; 8 bases align to TRBD1. CDR3 nucleotide sequence: TGCGCCAGCAGCCGGACAGGGCTGAACACTGAAGCTTTCTTT. Translating gives CASSRTGLNTEAFF.